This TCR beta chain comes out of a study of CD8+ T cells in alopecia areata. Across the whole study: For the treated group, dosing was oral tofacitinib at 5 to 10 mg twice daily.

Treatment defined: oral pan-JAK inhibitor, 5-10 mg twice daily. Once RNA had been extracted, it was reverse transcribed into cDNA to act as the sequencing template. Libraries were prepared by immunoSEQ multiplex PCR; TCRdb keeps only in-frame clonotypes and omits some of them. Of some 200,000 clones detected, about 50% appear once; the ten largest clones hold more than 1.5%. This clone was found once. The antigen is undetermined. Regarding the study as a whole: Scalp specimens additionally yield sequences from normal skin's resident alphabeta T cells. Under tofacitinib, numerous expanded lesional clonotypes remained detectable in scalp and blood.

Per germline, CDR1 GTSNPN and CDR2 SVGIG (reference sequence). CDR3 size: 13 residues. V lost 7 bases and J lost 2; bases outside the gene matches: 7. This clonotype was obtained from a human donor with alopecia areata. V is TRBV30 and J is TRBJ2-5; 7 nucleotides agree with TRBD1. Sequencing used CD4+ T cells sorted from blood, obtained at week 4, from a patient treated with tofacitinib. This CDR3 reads CAFQGQFQETQYF. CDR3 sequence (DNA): TGTGCCTTCCAGGGACAGTTTCAAGAGACCCAGTACTTC.